This is a list of T cell receptor beta chains from one sample in a study of OX40 agonist ivuxolimab in advanced cancers. The table came from immunoSEQ multiplex PCR; TCRdb's copy has only in-frame clones and leaves some out. This sample has tens of thousands of clones; roughly three quarters occur once, and the top ten carry about 23%. This specimen consisted of CD4+ or CD8+ T cells sorted from blood, obtained in a trial of the OX40 agonist ivuxolimab. Receptors originate from an adult with an advanced solid tumor such as melanoma, head and neck, liver or kidney cancer. CDR3s include the opening cysteine and the closing phenylalanine or tryptophan. A D gene is named only where the DNA matches it firmly. Not every row has a clone size; where given, it reads once, few, many or a size class.

CAWGWGANTGELFF TGTGCCTGGGGGTGGGGGGCGAACACCGGGGAGCTGTTTTTT TRBJ2-2 NA NA TRBV30
CASRGQGAYNEQFF TGTGCCAGCAGGGGACAGGGTGCCTACAATGAGCAGTTCTTC TRBJ2-1 NA TRBD1 TRBV6-5
CASSPRDRGRTDTQYF TGTGCCAGCAGTCCCCGGGACAGGGGACGCACAGATACGCAGTATTTT TRBJ2-3 NA TRBD1 TRBV28
CASSPNTATNEKLFF TGTGCCAGCAGCCCCAACACCGCTACTAATGAAAAACTGTTTTTT TRBJ1-4 NA NA TRBV9
CASTPSSANEQFF TGTGCCAGCACCCCAAGCAGCGCAAATGAGCAGTTCTTC TRBJ2-1 once NA TRBV27
CASSLIAGSSYNEQFF TGTGCCAGCAGCTTAATAGCCGGTAGCTCCTACAATGAGCAGTTCTTC TRBJ2-1 NA NA TRBV9
CASSYAGLYNEQFF TGTGCCAGCAGTTACGCGGGACTTTACAATGAGCAGTTCTTC TRBJ2-1 once NA TRBV6-5
CASSLSSDTQYF TGTGCCAGCAGCTTGTCCTCAGATACGCAGTATTTT TRBJ2-3 once NA TRBV5-6
CASSVGPLGTDEAFF TGTGCCAGCAGCGTAGGACCCTTGGGGACAGATGAAGCTTTCTTT TRBJ1-1 NA TRBD1 TRBV9
CASSVGETYEQYF TGTGCCAGCAGCGTAGGAGAGACCTACGAGCAGTACTTC TRBJ2-7 NA NA TRBV9
CASSPEGIIAYNEQFF TGTGCCAGCAGCCCAGAAGGGATAATAGCCTACAATGAGCAGTTCTTC TRBJ2-1 NA NA TRBV9
CASSLGRQDPYEQYF TGTGCCAGCAGCTTAGGACGACAGGACCCCTACGAGCAGTACTTC TRBJ2-7 NA NA TRBV11-2
CASSTGGETQYF TGTGCCAGCAGCACAGGGGGGGAGACCCAGTACTTC TRBJ2-5 NA TRBD1 TRBV27
CASSPGQAYEQYF TGTGCCAGCAGCCCGGGACAGGCGTACGAGCAGTACTTC TRBJ2-7 NA TRBD1 TRBV25-1
CASSQGLGEQYF TGCGCCAGCAGCCAAGGACTAGGCGAGCAGTACTTC TRBJ2-7 NA NA TRBV4-1
CASSGRGLYEQYF TGTGCCAGCAGTGGCAGGGGGCTCTACGAGCAGTACTTC TRBJ2-7 once TRBD1 TRBV27
CASSSGWAEAFF TGTGCCAGCAGCTCTGGGTGGGCTGAAGCTTTCTTT TRBJ1-1 NA NA TRBV7-9
CASSQAGGVSEQYF TGTGCCAGCAGCCAAGCCGGGGGGGTTTCCGAGCAGTACTTC TRBJ2-7 NA TRBD2 TRBV4-2
CASSVGRGNQPQHF TGTGCCAGCAGTGTAGGCCGGGGCAATCAGCCCCAGCATTTT TRBJ1-5 NA NA TRBV2
CASSLGEVGTEAFF TGTGCCAGCAGCTTAGGGGAAGTGGGCACTGAAGCTTTCTTT TRBJ1-1 NA NA TRBV7-2
CASSTGGYEQYF TGTGCCAGCAGCACCGGGGGCTACGAGCAGTACTTC TRBJ2-7 NA NA TRBV11-3
CASTTSVTADTGELFF TGTGCCAGCACTACCTCCGTGACAGCGGACACCGGGGAGCTGTTTTTT TRBJ2-2 NA NA TRBV28
CATRTSGSIVPYEQYF TGTGCCACCAGGACTAGCGGGAGTATCGTTCCCTACGAGCAGTACTTC TRBJ2-7 once TRBD2 TRBV2
CASSIPRGPGETQYF TGTGCCAGCAGCATCCCTCGGGGGCCGGGGGAGACCCAGTACTTC TRBJ2-5 few NA TRBV7-9
CASSLGGAKNIQYF TGTGCCAGCAGCCTTGGGGGAGCCAAAAACATTCAGTACTTC TRBJ2-4 NA NA TRBV13
CAGSLEWHTQYF TGTGCCGGCAGCCTAGAATGGCATACGCAGTATTTT TRBJ2-3 NA NA TRBV7-9
CASSRQARNTQYF TGTGCCAGCAGCCGACAGGCCAGGAATACGCAGTATTTT TRBJ2-3 NA NA TRBV28
CASSLEGSETQYF TGTGCCAGCAGCTTGGAGGGGTCAGAGACCCAGTACTTC TRBJ2-5 NA NA TRBV5-6
CAISESADWQPQHF TGTGCCATCAGTGAGTCGGCTGATTGGCAGCCCCAGCATTTT TRBJ1-5 large NA TRBV10-3
CASSQNYPGSNQPQHF TGCGCCAGCAGCCAGAATTACCCGGGGAGCAATCAGCCCCAGCATTTT TRBJ1-5 NA NA TRBV4-1
CASSPATRYNEQFF TGTGCCAGCAGCCCTGCGACTCGTTACAATGAGCAGTTCTTC TRBJ2-1 NA NA TRBV7-9
CASSYLPLLGTDTQYF TGTGCCAGCAGTTACCTCCCCCTCTTGGGCACAGATACGCAGTATTTT TRBJ2-3 NA NA TRBV6-5
CATSVNRYNEQFF TGTGCCACCAGCGTAAACAGGTACAATGAGCAGTTCTTC TRBJ2-1 NA NA TRBV15
CASSPTLGSYEQYF TGTGCCAGTAGTCCGACCCTGGGGTCCTACGAGCAGTACTTC TRBJ2-7 NA NA TRBV19
CASSGGGTGGSLGEQFF TGTGCCAGCAGCGGGGGTGGGACAGGGGGCAGTTTGGGTGAGCAGTTCTTC TRBJ2-1 NA TRBD1 TRBV9
CASSNGYNEQFF TGTGCCAGTAGTAACGGGTACAATGAGCAGTTCTTC TRBJ2-1 NA NA TRBV19
CASTNLGQGRENIQYF TGTGCCAGCACCAATCTCGGACAGGGCAGAGAAAACATTCAGTACTTC TRBJ2-4 NA TRBD1 TRBV7-7
CASSLGGLGSGELFF TGTGCCAGCAGCCTAGGGGGTTTGGGTTCCGGGGAGCTGTTTTTT TRBJ2-2 NA NA TRBV13
CASSFGAESSYEQYF TGTGCCAGCAGCTTCGGTGCCGAAAGCTCCTACGAGCAGTACTTC TRBJ2-7 few NA TRBV11-2
CAREDAGTRTYEQYF TGCGCCAGGGAAGATGCCGGGACTCGGACATACGAGCAGTACTTC TRBJ2-7 NA NA TRBV10-2
CAISGSPYEQYF TGTGCCATCAGTGGCAGCCCCTACGAGCAGTACTTC TRBJ2-7 NA NA TRBV10-3
CASSYASRGGTQYF TGTGCCAGCAGTTATGCGTCCCGGGGTGGGACCCAGTACTTC TRBJ2-5 NA NA TRBV6-6
CASSPSGGGLGTQYF TGTGCCAGCAGTCCTAGCGGGGGGGGCCTCGGTACGCAGTATTTT TRBJ2-3 once TRBD2 TRBV7-3
CASATSGSEQYF TGTGCCAGCGCGACCAGCGGGAGCGAGCAGTACTTC TRBJ2-7 few TRBD2 TRBV11-2
CASSLVGYEQYF TGTGCCAGCAGCTTAGTTGGCTACGAGCAGTACTTC TRBJ2-7 few NA TRBV7-9
CASTRRVTGELFF TGTGCCAGCACCCGTAGGGTGACCGGGGAGCTGTTTTTT TRBJ2-2 NA NA TRBV27
CATGQNTDTQYF TGTGCCACCGGACAGAACACAGATACGCAGTATTTT TRBJ2-3 few NA TRBV7-8
CAINQARTGELFF TGTGCCATCAATCAGGCAAGAACCGGGGAGCTGTTTTTT TRBJ2-2 NA NA TRBV10-3
CASSLGANEKLFF TGTGCCAGCAGCCTCGGAGCTAATGAAAAACTGTTTTTT TRBJ1-4 NA NA TRBV14
CASSYFRDPGELFF TGTGCCAGCAGTTATTTCAGGGACCCCGGGGAGCTGTTTTTT TRBJ2-2 NA NA TRBV6-5
CASSPGTGAPNQPQHF TGTGCCAGCAGTCCCGGGACAGGGGCCCCCAATCAGCCCCAGCATTTT TRBJ1-5 NA TRBD1 TRBV28
CASSFGRNNQPQHF TGTGCCAGCAGTTTCGGACGGAACAATCAGCCCCAGCATTTT TRBJ1-5 medium-sized NA TRBV27